A single TCR beta chain is shown here with its context. The sample comes from a study of OX40 agonist ivuxolimab in advanced cancers. The method was immunoSEQ multiplex PCR; TCRdb's version includes in-frame clones alone and lacks a portion of them. Altogether around 15,000 clones are present, around three quarters being singletons, with the ten largest covering roughly 35%. This sample comprised CD4+ or CD8+ T cells sorted from blood, obtained in a trial of the OX40 agonist ivuxolimab. The receptor was derived from an adult with an advanced solid tumor such as melanoma, head and neck, liver or kidney cancer.

The DNA of the CDR3 is TGTGCCAGCAGCTTCTTAGTAGGAGGTGGTACGCAGTATTTT. Protein product: CASSFLVGGGTQYF. This chain connects TRBV7-9 to TRBJ2-3; possibly TRBD2 for D (5 bases). The CDR3 is 14 residues long. CDR1 is SEHNR and CDR2 is FQNEAQ in the germline V gene (reference sequence). V lost 3 bases to trimming and J lost 8 bases, with 15 bases between them. Full variable domain (remainder filled in from reference TRBV7-9 and TRBJ2-3): DTGVSQNPRHKITKRGQNVTFRCDPISEHNRLYWYRQTLGQGPEFLTYFQNEAQLEKSRLLSDRFSAERPKGSFSTLEIQRTEQGDSAMYLCASSFLVGGGTQYFGPGTRLTVL.